This T cell receptor beta chain stems from a study of human T cells and chemical hapten exposure. Specified time point: healthy volunteer bleed at 2 weeks. Extraction of total RNA was performed on unfractionated whole blood. The CDR3 has 16 amino acids. Trimming at V came to 3 bases and at J to 0 bases, leaving 6 bases not matched to a gene. Per the germline V gene, CDR1 is GTSNPN and CDR2 is SVGIG (reference sequence). Source study methods: A per-sample median of about 100,000 TCRs was observed, with counts ranging from roughly 20,000 to 750,000. TCRdb reprocessed the RACE reads with MiXCR, giving one entry per CDR3 protein. For this entry, the V and J calls and clone size follow TCRdb and not the study's own pipeline. Among about 130,000 distinct CDR3 sequences listed, about 8.2% were seen once.

The chain couples TRBV30 to TRBJ1-4, with 8 bases identical to TRBD1. Sequenced sample: whole blood. This TCR derives from a male donor in good health. Some clones in this sample may be carry-over from other donors' samples. Here the CDR3 reads CAWRPGQGATNEKLFF. The CDR3 coding sequence is TGTGCCTGGAGACCCGGACAGGGAGCAACTAATGAAAAACTGTTTTTT. The variable domain in full, with the rest retrieved from reference TRBV30 and TRBJ1-4, is SQTIHQWPATLVQPVGSPLSLECTVEGTSNPNLYWYRQAAGRGLQLLFYSVGIGQISSEVPQNLSASRPQDRQFILSSKKLLLSDSGFYLCAWRPGQGATNEKLFFGSGTQLSVL.